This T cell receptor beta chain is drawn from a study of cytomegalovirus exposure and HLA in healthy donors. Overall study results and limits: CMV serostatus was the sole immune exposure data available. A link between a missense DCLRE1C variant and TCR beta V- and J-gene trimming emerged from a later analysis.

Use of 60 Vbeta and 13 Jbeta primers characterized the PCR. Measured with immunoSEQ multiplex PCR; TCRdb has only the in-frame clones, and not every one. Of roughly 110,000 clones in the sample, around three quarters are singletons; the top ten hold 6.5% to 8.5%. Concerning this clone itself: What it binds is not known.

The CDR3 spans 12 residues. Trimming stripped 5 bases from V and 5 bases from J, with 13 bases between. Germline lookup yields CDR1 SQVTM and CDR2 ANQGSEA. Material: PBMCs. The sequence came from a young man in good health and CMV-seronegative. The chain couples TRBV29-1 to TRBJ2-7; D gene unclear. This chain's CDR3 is CSVRGGGHEQYF. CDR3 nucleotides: TGCAGCGTTCGAGGCGGTGGCCACGAGCAGTACTTC.